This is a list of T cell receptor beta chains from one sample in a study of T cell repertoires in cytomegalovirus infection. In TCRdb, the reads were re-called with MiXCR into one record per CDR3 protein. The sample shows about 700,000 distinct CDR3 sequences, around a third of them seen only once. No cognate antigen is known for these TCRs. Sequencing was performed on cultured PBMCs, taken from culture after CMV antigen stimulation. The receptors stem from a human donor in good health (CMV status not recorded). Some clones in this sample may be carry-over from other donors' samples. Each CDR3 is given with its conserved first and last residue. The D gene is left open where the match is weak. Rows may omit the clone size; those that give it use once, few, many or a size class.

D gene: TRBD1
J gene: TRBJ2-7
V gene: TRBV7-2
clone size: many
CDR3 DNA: TGTGCCAGCAGCTTAGCGGGGACAGTAGATCTCTACGAGCAGTACTTC
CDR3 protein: CASSLAGTVDLYEQYF

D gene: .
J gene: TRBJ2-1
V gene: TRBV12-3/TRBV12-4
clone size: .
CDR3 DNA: TGTGCCAGCAGTTTATTTAGCGATCCAACGACGGGCGATGAGCAGTTCTTC
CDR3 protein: CASSLFSDPTTGDEQFF

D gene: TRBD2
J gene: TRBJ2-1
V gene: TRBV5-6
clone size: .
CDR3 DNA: TGTGCCAGCAGCTTTGGGACTAGCGGGAGTGGCAATGAGCAGTTCTTC
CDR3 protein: CASSFGTSGSGNEQFF

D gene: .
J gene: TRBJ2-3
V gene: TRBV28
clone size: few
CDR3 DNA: TGTGCCAGTGTAAGACAGGAAACAGATACGCAGTATTTT
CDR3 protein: CASVRQETDTQYF

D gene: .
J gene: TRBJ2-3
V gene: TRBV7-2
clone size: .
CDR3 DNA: TGTGCCAGCAGCCCTACCCGGGACACAGATACGCAGTATTTT
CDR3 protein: CASSPTRDTDTQYF

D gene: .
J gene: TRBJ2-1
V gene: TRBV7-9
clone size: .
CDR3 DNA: TGTGCCAGCAGCCCGTTGGCAGGGCCGGGCAATGAGCAGTTCTTC
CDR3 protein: CASSPLAGPGNEQFF

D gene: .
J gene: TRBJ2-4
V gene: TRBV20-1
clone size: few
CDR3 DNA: TGCAGTGCTAGACCTACCCGCCAGGGGATCGAAAACATTCAGTACTTC
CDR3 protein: CSARPTRQGIENIQYF

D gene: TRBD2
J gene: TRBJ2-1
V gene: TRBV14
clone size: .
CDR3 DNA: TGTGCCAGCAGTCCCCTGACTAGCGGGAGAATGGAGGAGCAGTTCTTC
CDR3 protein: CASSPLTSGRMEEQFF

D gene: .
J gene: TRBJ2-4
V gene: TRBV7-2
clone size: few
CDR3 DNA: TGTGCCAGCAGCTTAATGGCGGGACTAGCCAAAAACATTCAGTACTTC
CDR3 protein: CASSLMAGLAKNIQYF

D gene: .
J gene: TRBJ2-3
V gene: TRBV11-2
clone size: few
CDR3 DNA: TGTGCCAGCAGCTCGCTTCGGGAGTTCCCTACGGATACGCAGTATTTT
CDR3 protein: CASSSLREFPTDTQYF

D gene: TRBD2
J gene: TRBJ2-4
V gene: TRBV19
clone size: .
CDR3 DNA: TGTGCCAGTAGTTCCGGGGGGTTAAACATTCAGTACTTC
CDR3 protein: CASSSGGLNIQYF

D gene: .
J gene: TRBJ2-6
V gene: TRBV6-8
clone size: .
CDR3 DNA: TGTGCCAGCAGCCTCCGGAGGGAGGCCAACGTCCTGACTTTC
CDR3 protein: CASSLRREANVLTF

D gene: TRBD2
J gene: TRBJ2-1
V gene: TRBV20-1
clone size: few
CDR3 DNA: TGCAGTGCCCGCGTGGCTAGCGGGAGCTCCCAGTTCTTC
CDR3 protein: CSARVASGSSQFF

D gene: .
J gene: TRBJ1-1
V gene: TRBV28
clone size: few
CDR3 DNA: TGTGCCAGCAGCCATCAAGTTACGGCTGAAGCTTTCTTT
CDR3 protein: CASSHQVTAEAFF

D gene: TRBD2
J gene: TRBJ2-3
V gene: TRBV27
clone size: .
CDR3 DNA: TGTGCCAGCAGTTTATTAGCGGGGGGCCCGTATACGCAGTATTTT
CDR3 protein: CASSLLAGGPYTQYF

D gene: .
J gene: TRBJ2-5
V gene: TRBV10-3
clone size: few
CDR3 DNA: TGTGCCATCAGTGGACAGAGGGGTCCCGCGGGGACCCAGTACTTC
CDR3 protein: CAISGQRGPAGTQYF

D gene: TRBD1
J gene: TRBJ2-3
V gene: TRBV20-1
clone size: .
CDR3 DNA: TGCAGTGCTGGGGACAGGGGCCTAAGCACAGATACGCAGTATTTT
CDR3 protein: CSAGDRGLSTDTQYF

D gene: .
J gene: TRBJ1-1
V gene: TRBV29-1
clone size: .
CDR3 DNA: TGCAGCGCCTCGACAGGTTTCTCTTTCATGAACACTGAAGCTTTCTTT
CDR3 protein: CSASTGFSFMNTEAFF

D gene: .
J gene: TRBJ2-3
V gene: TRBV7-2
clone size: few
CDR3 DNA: TGTGCCAGCAGCTTCCCTTGGATACTAGGGCGAGATACGCAGTATTTT
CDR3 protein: CASSFPWILGRDTQYF

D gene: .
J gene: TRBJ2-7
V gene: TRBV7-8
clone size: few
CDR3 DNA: TGTGCCAGCAGCTCACGCAGGGGGGAACTCTACGAGCAGTACTTC
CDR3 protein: CASSSRRGELYEQYF

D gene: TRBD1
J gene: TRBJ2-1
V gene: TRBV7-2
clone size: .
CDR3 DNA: TGTGCCAGCAGCTTGACAGGGGTGGGCAATGAGCAGTTCTTC
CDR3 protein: CASSLTGVGNEQFF

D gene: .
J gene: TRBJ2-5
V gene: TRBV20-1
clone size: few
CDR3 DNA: TGCAGTGCTAAGGGCCTCCAAGAGACCCAGTACTTC
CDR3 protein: CSAKGLQETQYF

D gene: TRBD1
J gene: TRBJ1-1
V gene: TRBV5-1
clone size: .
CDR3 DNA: TGCGCCAGCAGTCAACAGGGGACCATGAACACTGAAGCTTTCTTT
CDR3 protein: CASSQQGTMNTEAFF

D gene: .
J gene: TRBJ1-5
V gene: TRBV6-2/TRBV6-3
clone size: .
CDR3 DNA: TGTGCCAGCAGCATCCTGACACACGGGGCGGCCCAGCCCCAGCATTTT
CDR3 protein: CASSILTHGAAQPQHF

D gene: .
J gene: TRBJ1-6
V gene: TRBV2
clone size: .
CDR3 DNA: TGTGCCAGCAGGACCGGTTATAATTCACCCCTCCACTTT
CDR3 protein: CASRTGYNSPLHF

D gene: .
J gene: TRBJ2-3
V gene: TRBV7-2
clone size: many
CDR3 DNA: TGTGCCAGCAGCCAGGTGGGGGATGGCACAGATACGCAGTATTTT
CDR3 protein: CASSQVGDGTDTQYF

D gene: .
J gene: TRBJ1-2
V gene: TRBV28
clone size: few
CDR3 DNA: TGTGCCAGCAGTACAAACCATGGCTACACCTTC
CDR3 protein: CASSTNHGYTF

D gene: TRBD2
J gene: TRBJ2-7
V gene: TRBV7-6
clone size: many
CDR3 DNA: TGTGCCAGCAGCCCTCGGACTAGCGGCCCCTACGAGCAGTACTTC
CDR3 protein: CASSPRTSGPYEQYF

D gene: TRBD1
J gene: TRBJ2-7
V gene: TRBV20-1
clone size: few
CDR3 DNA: TGCAGTGCTAGCGAGAGCCCCTGGACGACAGGGTCCTCCTACGAGCAGTACTTC
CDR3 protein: CSASESPWTTGSSYEQYF

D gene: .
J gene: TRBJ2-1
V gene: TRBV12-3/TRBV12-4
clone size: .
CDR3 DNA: TGTGCCAGCCTCGCCGCCGGGACCGAAAAGTTCTTC
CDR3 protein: CASLAAGTEKFF

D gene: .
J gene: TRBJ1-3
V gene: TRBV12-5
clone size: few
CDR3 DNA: TGTGCTAGTGGTTTGCCTCAAGTTGGAAACACCATATATTTT
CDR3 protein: CASGLPQVGNTIYF

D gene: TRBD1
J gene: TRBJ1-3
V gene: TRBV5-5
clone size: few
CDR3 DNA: TGTGCCAGCAGCCCGGGGACAGGGGGCTACACCATATATTTT
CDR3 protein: CASSPGTGGYTIYF

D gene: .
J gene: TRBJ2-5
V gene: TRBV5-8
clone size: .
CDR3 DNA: TGTGCCAGCAGCTTGGCCGTACTACCCGACGAAGAGACCCAGTACTTC
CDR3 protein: CASSLAVLPDEETQYF

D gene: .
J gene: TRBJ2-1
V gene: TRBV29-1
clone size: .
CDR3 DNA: TGCAGCGTTGAAGAGGACTATCCTACTGAGCAGTTCTTC
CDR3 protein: CSVEEDYPTEQFF

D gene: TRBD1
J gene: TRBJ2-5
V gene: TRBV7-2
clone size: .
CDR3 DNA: TGTGCCAGCAGCTTAGTAGCGACAGGGCTAGGGACCCAGTACTTC
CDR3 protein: CASSLVATGLGTQYF

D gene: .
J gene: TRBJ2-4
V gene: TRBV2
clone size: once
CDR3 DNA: TGTGCCAGCATTCCAATGGTACAGTACGGTGCGCTCCTAGCCAAAAACATTCAGTACTTC
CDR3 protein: CASIPMVQYGALLAKNIQYF

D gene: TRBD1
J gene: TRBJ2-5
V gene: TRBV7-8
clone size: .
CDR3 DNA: TGTGCCAGCAGCTTACTTCAGGGGGCAAAGACCCAGTACTTC
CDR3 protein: CASSLLQGAKTQYF

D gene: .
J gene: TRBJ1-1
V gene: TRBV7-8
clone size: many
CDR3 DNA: TGTGCCAGCAGTAGGAACGTATTGAACACTGAAGCTTTCTTT
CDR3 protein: CASSRNVLNTEAFF

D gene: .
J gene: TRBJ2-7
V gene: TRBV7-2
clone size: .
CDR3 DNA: TGTGCCAGCAGCTTAGTGGCTAGCGAGGCGCTGGAGTACTTC
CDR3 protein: CASSLVASEALEYF

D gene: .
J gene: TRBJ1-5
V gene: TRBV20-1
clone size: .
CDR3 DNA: TGCAGTGCTAGAAAGGCTAGCAATCAGCCCCAGCATTTT
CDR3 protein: CSARKASNQPQHF

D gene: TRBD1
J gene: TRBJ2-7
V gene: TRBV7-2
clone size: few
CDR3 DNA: TGTGCCAGCAGCTTTACCGGGACAGAGGCCTCCGAGCAGTACTTC
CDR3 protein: CASSFTGTEASEQYF

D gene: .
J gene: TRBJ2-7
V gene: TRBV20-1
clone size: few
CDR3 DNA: TGCAGTGCTAGAGTCGCCGGGATTTTGTACGAGCAGTACTTC
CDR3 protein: CSARVAGILYEQYF

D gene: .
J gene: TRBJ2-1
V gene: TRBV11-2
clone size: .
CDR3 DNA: TGTGCCAGCAGCTTAGGTCCGCACAATGAGCAGTTCTTC
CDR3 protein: CASSLGPHNEQFF

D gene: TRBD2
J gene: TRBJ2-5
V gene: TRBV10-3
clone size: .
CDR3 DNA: TGTGCCATCAGTGAAATAGCGGGGGGGCAGGAGACCCAGTACTTC
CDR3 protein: CAISEIAGGQETQYF

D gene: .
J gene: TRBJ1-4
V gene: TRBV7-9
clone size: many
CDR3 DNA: TGTGCCAGCAGCTCGTCAAGGGGAGGGATTAATGAAAAACTGTTTTTT
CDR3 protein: CASSSSRGGINEKLFF

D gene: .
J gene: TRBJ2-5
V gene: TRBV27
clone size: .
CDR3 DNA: TGTGCCAGCAGCCGATGGTCCAATCCCAGGCCAGGAGAGACCCAGTACTTC
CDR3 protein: CASSRWSNPRPGETQYF

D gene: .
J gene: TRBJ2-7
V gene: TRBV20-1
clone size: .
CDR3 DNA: TGCAGTGCTAGAGAAGAGGGGTACGAGCAGTACTTC
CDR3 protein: CSAREEGYEQYF